This passage covers 6 T cell receptor beta chains from one sample sequenced in a study of cytotoxic CD8 clonotypes in ibrutinib-treated CLL. Assay used: immunoSEQ multiplex PCR; TCRdb lists only in-frame clones, some missing. The sample has approximately 100,000 clones, roughly 80% seen once. The sample was PBMCs, taken after 24 months of ibrutinib treatment. These receptor sequences come from a human donor with chronic lymphocytic leukemia.

J is TRBJ2-7 and V is TRBV6-5; D not certain. The CDR3 has 12 residues. Trimming took off 4 bases at V and 2 bases at J, with 6 bases between the two ends. CDR1 and CDR2 from the germline V gene are MNHEY and SVGAGI. The CDR3 DNA follows: TGTGCCAGCAGTTCCGGACCCTACGAGCAGTACTTC. Its translation is CASSSGPYEQYF.

The chain joins TRBV11-3 to TRBJ2-1, with 9 bases identical to TRBD2. CDR1 is SGHNT and CDR2 is YENEEA in the germline V gene. The CDR3 runs to 15 residues. V dropped 4 bases and J dropped 4; count of bases not matched to a gene: 5. The CDR3 spells CASSSTSGYYNEQFF. CDR3 DNA sequence: TGTGCCAGCAGCTCGACTAGCGGATATTACAATGAGCAGTTCTTC.

The J gene is TRBJ2-1, the V gene TRBV5-8; D may match TRBD1 or TRBD2 (5 bases each). V shed 2 bases and J shed 2 bases, with 11 bases lying between them. The CDR3 extends over 15 amino acids. The germline CDR1 and CDR2 sequences are SGHTS and YDEGEE. This chain's CDR3 is CASSFSRDAYNEQFF. CDR3 nucleotides: TGTGCCAGCAGCTTCTCCCGGGACGCCTACAATGAGCAGTTCTTC.

The chain recombines TRBV7-3 with TRBJ2-5; unclear D gene. This CDR3 spans 14 amino acids. CDR1 and CDR2 from the germline V gene are SGHTA and FQGTGA. Trimming pared 3 bases from V and 9 bases from J, leaving 17 bases between. CDR3: CASSLDGGSVAQYF. The CDR3 bases are TGTGCCAGCAGCTTGGACGGTGGATCAGTGGCCCAGTACTTC.

V usage is TRBV9 and J usage is TRBJ2-3; no clear D. CDR1 is SGDLS and CDR2 is YYNGEE in the germline V gene. This CDR3 contains 13 residues. Trimming removed 2 bases from V and 4 bases from J, with 8 bases in between. The CDR3 is CASSVLGSDTQYF. CDR3 bases: TGTGCCAGCAGCGTTTTGGGGTCAGATACGCAGTATTTT.

This chain links TRBV11-2 with TRBJ1-3; D not resolved. The CDR3 consists of 15 residues. CDR1 and CDR2 (germline): SGHAT, FQNNGV. The ends were cut back, 3 bases at V and 4 bases at J, with 13 bases in the middle. CDR3 DNA: TGTGCCAGCAGCTTGGTACTTGGCCAGGGAAACACCATATATTTT. It yields the protein CASSLVLGQGNTIYF.